Shown below are 8 T cell receptor beta chains from a single sample sequenced in a study of blood T cell repertoires in COVID-19. The table came from immunoSEQ multiplex PCR; TCRdb's copy has only in-frame clones and leaves some out. Of about 270,000 clones listed, more than 75% were seen once; the top ten hold about 9.2%. The specimen sequenced was peripheral blood. The receptor source for this set is a man aged 35 to 55 who had recovered from COVID-19.

Turning to this clone: Other DNA sequences in the same sample also yield this CDR3. The rearrangement links TRBV7-9 to TRBJ2-5; tentatively, D is TRBD1 (5 bases). This CDR3 is 13 amino acids long. Germline V CDR1 and CDR2: SEHNR, FQNEAQ (reference sequence). V lost 1 base and J 5 bases, leaving 8 bases between the germline ends. CDR3 nucleotide sequence: TGTGCCAGCAGCTTAGGGGGCCGGGAGACCCAGTACTTC. Translating it yields CASSLGGRETQYF.

The chain links TRBV5-4 to TRBJ2-1, with D uncertain. V dropped 2 bases and J dropped 2 bases, with 11 bases sitting between them. CDR1 and CDR2 from the germline V gene are SGHNT and YYREEE (reference sequence). This CDR3 has 15 residues. CDR3 in DNA: TGTGCCAGCAGCTTATCACCTGGCCCCTACAATGAGCAGTTCTTC. Protein product: CASSLSPGPYNEQFF.

The rearrangement joins TRBV7-2 to TRBJ2-2; 8 nucleotides agree with TRBD2. CDR1 SGHTA and CDR2 FQGNSA come from the germline V gene. Germline trimming cut 5 bases from V and 6 bases from J; bases unmatched to any gene: 14. The CDR3 is 17 residues long. CDR3 DNA: TGTGCCAGCAGCCCACTGGGGGGAGCGGGGGCAGCCGGGGAGCTGTTTTTT. This gives the protein CASSPLGGAGAAGELFF.

The J gene is TRBJ2-3, the V gene TRBV20-1; tentative D call: TRBD2 (6 bases). The V end lost 6 bases, the J end lost 6 bases, and 10 bases lay between the germline ends. The CDR3 is 11 amino acids. Germline V gene sequence: CDR1 DFQATT, CDR2 SNEGSKA (reference sequence). The CDR3 region is CSAQRADTQYF. The CDR3 DNA sequence: TGCAGTGCACAGCGGGCGGATACGCAGTATTTT.

In DNA, the CDR3 is TGTGCCACCAGCAGAGGGGGCGGGGAACCCTATGGCTACACCTTC. The encoded protein is CATSRGGGEPYGYTF. J is TRBJ1-2 and V is TRBV15; D might be TRBD1 (5 bases). This CDR3 spans 15 amino acids. From germline, CDR1 is LNHNV and CDR2 YYDKDF (reference sequence). V lost 1 base and J lost 4, with 13 bases in between. Variable domain in full (rest from reference TRBV15 and TRBJ1-2): DAMVIQNPRYQVTQFGKPVTLSCSQTLNHNVMYWYQQKSSQAPKLLFHYYDKDFNNEADTPDNFQSRRPNTSFCFLDIRSPGLGDTAMYLCATSRGGGEPYGYTFGSGTRLTVV.

The chain links TRBV7-2 to TRBJ1-5; 9 positions agree with TRBD1. Germline values: CDR1 SGHTA, CDR2 FQGNSA. V lost 3 bases and J lost 3; bases outside the gene matches: 3. This CDR3 spans 15 amino acids. CDR3 sequence: CASSLGQGFNQPQHF. DNA of the CDR3: TGTGCCAGCAGCTTGGGACAGGGATTCAATCAGCCCCAGCATTTT. Full variable domain (remainder filled in from reference TRBV7-2 and TRBJ1-5): GAGVSQSPSNKVTEKGKDVELRCDPISGHTALYWYRQSLGQGLEFLIYFQGNSAPDKSGLPSDRFSAERTGGSVSTLTIQRTQQEDSAVYLCASSLGQGFNQPQHFGDGTRLSIL.

The rearrangement uses TRBV6-5 and TRBJ1-4; 8 bases are a match to TRBD1. The CDR3 length is 15 residues. After removal of 5 bases from V and 7 bases from J, the junction contained 9 bases not matched to a gene. Germline CDR1 is MNHEY and CDR2 is SVGAGI. This CDR3 is CASSRTGIEGEKLFF. CDR3 coding DNA: TGTGCCAGCAGTCGGACAGGGATAGAGGGTGAAAAACTGTTTTTT.

The chain is built from TRBV11-3 and TRBJ2-2, with 8 bases aligning to TRBD2. CDR1 and CDR2 (germline): SGHNT, YENEEA. The CDR3 contains 15 residues. The J segment lost 1 base and the V segment lost 8 bases, leaving 6 bases of the junction unmatched. CDR3 amino acids: CASGNSGGNTGELFF. The CDR3 DNA sequence: TGTGCCAGCGGTAACAGCGGGGGGAACACCGGGGAGCTGTTTTTT.